The source of this T cell receptor (beta chain) is a study of T cells in Graves' hyperthyroidism and ophthalmopathy. Study-wide points: Ophthalmopathy was model-predicted a median around 6.1 months pre-onset.

Germline CDR1 and CDR2: MNHNS and SASEGT. V was pared by 4 bases and J by 0 bases, with 9 bases between. There are 14 residues in the CDR3. This clonotype was counted between two and nine times. Antigen: not known. The CDR3 regions of TCR beta were amplified from RNA transcripts. RT-PCR in the first round (using the HTBI primer set) targeted the TCR CDR3. MiXCR, run by TCRdb on the multiplex PCR reads, gives a single entry per CDR3 protein. Of 500,000 to 800,000 distinct CDR3 sequences in the sample, roughly 15% were seen once. A patient was excluded if there was uncontrolled infection, other autoimmune disease, pregnancy or lactation.

Sequencing was performed on blood. This TCR was recovered from a woman between 50 and 59 years old with Graves' ophthalmopathy. The chain links TRBV6-1 to TRBJ1-2; no firm D call. CDR3 sequence: CASSVDGTNYGYTF. The DNA of the CDR3 is TGTGCCAGCAGTGTGGACGGCACTAACTATGGCTACACCTTC.